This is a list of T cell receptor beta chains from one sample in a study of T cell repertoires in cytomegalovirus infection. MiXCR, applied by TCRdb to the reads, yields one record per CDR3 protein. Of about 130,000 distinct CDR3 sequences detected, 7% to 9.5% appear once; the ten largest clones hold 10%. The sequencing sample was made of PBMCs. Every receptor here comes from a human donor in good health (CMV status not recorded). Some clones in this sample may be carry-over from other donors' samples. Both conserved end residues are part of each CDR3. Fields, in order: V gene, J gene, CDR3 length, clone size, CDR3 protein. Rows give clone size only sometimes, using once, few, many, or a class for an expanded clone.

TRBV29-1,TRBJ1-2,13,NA,CSVGAGELYGYTF
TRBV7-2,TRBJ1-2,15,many,CASSSRTGGMDGYTF
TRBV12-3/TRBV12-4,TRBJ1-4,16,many,CASSFHIGQGQQELFF
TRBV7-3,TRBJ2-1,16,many,CASSPRTGRWSNEQFF
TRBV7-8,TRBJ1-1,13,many,CASSSQLNTEAFF
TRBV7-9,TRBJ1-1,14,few,CASSSGFRNTEAFF
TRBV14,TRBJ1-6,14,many,CASSRSSYNSPLHF
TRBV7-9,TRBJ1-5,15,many,CASSSGGKSNQPQHF
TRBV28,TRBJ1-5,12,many,CASGEFGQPQHF
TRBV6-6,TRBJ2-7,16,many,CASSNLSGGASYEQYF
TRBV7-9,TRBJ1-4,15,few,CASRLGSTDNEKLFF
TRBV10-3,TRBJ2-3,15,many,CAISAEGGPTDTQYF
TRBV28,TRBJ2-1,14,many,CASSALDRENEQFF
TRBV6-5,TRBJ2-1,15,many,CASSPSGTAYNEQFF